One and the same sample provided the 30 T cell receptor beta chains below, sequenced in a study of blood T cells in healthy people across ages. Then a second PCR, running roughly 7 to 11 cycles, was carried out with a sample-barcoded 5' primer and a J-beta primer mix. MiXCR, run by TCRdb on the 5' RACE reads, gives a single entry per CDR3 protein. The table lists approximately 670,000 distinct CDR3 sequences, about 43% of them singletons. Sequences were obtained from blood. These TCRs come from a man aged 80 or over in good health.

This clonotype was counted a few times. The chain combines TRBV11-3 with TRBJ2-5, with 8 bases aligning to TRBD1. This CDR3 has 13 residues. J gave up 5 bases and V 3 bases, and 2 bases lay outside the gene matches. Germline CDR1 reads SGHNT; CDR2 reads YENEEA. DNA of the CDR3: TGTGCCAGCAGCTTTAACAGGGGGGAGACCCAGTACTTC. It encodes CASSFNRGETQYF.

This clonotype has more than one count but fewer than ten. The chain uses TRBV20-1 and TRBJ2-7; D perhaps matches TRBD2 (7 bases). This CDR3 is built from 15 residues. CDR1 is DFQATT and CDR2 is SNEGSKA in the germline V gene (reference sequence). V gave up 5 bases and J gave up 2 bases, with 19 bases separating them. The CDR3 nucleotides are TGCAGTGCTCACACGGGGGGCGGCTTAACCTACGAGCAGTACTTC. Its protein product is CSAHTGGGLTYEQYF.

The gene calls are TRBV6-5 and TRBJ2-2; 8 bases are a match to TRBD2. The germline V gene has CDR1 MNHEY and CDR2 SVGAGI. The CDR3 is 15 residues long. V was pared by 5 bases and J by 6 bases, with 8 bases of the junction left unmatched. The CDR3 coding sequence is TGTGCCAGCAGTAAGCGGGAGCGGTTATCCGGGGAGCTGTTTTTT. This translates into CASSKRERLSGELFF.

This clonotype was seen a handful of times. This rearrangement joins TRBV27 to TRBJ1-6, with TRBD1 as a possible D gene (6 bases). Between the trimmed V and J ends, which lost 7 bases and 5 bases, there was a span of 9 bases. The CDR3 extends over 13 amino acids. Germline CDR1 and CDR2: MNHEY and SMNVEV (reference sequence). CDR3 loop: CASKGTHNSPLHF. In DNA form, the CDR3 reads TGTGCCAGCAAAGGGACACATAATTCACCCCTCCACTTT.

This clonotype was counted many times. This chain uses TRBV4-2 with TRBJ2-3; 9 positions match TRBD2. The CDR3 is 17 amino acids. The germline V gene has CDR1 LGHNA and CDR2 YNFKEQ. Germline trimming cut 0 bases from V and 4 bases from J; bases unmatched to any gene: 8. CDR3 sequence reads: CASSQDPASGRSDTQYF. DNA for the CDR3: TGTGCCAGCAGCCAAGATCCGGCGAGCGGGAGGTCAGATACGCAGTATTTT.

The chain carries TRBV6-6 and TRBJ2-7; TRBD2 matches at 12 bases. The CDR3 has 15 amino acids. V lost 5 bases, J lost 4 bases, and 6 bases stayed unmatched. From germline, CDR1 is MNHNY and CDR2 SVGAGI (reference sequence). CDR3 DNA sequence: TGTGCCAGCAGTACCCGGACTAGCGGGAAGTACGAGCAGTACTTC. Its translation: CASSTRTSGKYEQYF.

There are a few counts of this clonotype. The chain links TRBV7-2 to TRBJ1-2; no clear D gene. The CDR3 runs 16 residues. Trimming shortened V by 1 base and J by 8 bases, and 20 bases separated the two germline ends. CDR1 and CDR2 (germline): SGHTA, FQGNSA. The CDR3 nucleotides are TGTGCCAGCAGCTTAGTAGGAGGAGGAAGAGTAGGCGGCTACACCTTC. Translated: CASSLVGGGRVGGYTF.

The sample holds many counts of this clonotype. The chain has TRBV4-2 and TRBJ1-1; D gene unclear. The germline V gene has CDR1 LGHNA and CDR2 YNFKEQ. Trimming cost V 8 bases and J 0 bases, with 13 bases left between them. The CDR3 runs to 14 residues. CDR3 DNA sequence: TGTGCCAGCGCAACGGACGGCATGAACACTGAAGCTTTCTTT. Its translation: CASATDGMNTEAFF.

This clonotype was detected only a few times. The chain joins TRBV27 to TRBJ2-2; 7 bases are shared with TRBD1. Unmatched junction bases numbered 8, after V lost 6 bases and J lost 7 bases. Germline values: CDR1 MNHEY, CDR2 SMNVEV (reference sequence). CDR3 length equals 14 residues. CDR3 amino acids: CASSKQGISGELFF. As DNA, the CDR3 is TGTGCCAGCAGCAAACAGGGGATCAGCGGGGAGCTGTTTTTT.

This clonotype was seen a few times. The rearrangement joins TRBV2 to TRBJ1-1; D not certain. Trimming left V 5 bases short and J 1 base short, with 5 bases between. This CDR3 comprises 12 residues. Germline values: CDR1 SNHLY, CDR2 FYNNEI. CDR3 bases: TGTGCCAGCAGTATGAGGAACACTGAAGCTTTCTTT. Protein product: CASSMRNTEAFF.

The table lists this clonotype with a few counts. V gene TRBV15 combines with J gene TRBJ1-6; tentative D call: TRBD1 (5 bases). CDR1 is LNHNV, CDR2 YYDKDF, per germline (reference sequence). V was clipped by 1 base and J by 6 bases, with 10 bases between them. CDR3 size: 15 residues. CDR3 in DNA: TGTGCCACCAGCAGAGGCCAGGGTTTTAATTCACCCCTCCACTTT. Translation: CATSRGQGFNSPLHF.

The gene calls are TRBV20-1 and TRBJ2-7; 10 bases line up with TRBD1. J lost 1 base, V lost 6 bases, and 12 bases had no gene match. The CDR3 contains 16 residues. The germline gives CDR1 DFQATT, CDR2 SNEGSKA (reference sequence). Written as DNA, the CDR3 is TGCAGTGCGGGAACGACAGGGGGCTCTTCATCCTACGAGCAGTACTTC. It codes for CSAGTTGGSSSYEQYF.

The chain is built from TRBV11-2 and TRBJ2-4; D is possibly TRBD2 (5 bases). The DNA end favors TRBJ2-7, so the J call may be wrong. This CDR3 has 12 residues. Germline loops: CDR1 SGHAT, CDR2 FQNNGV. CDR3 DNA: TGTGCCAGCAGCTTTGAGGGTTACGAGCAGTACTTC. This codes for CASSFEGYEQYF.

Written as DNA, the CDR3 is TGTGCCAGCAGTTACTCGCAGTTCGTTCTGTACTTC. The encoded protein is CASSYSQFVLYF. The rearrangement joins TRBV6-2 or TRBV6-3 to TRBJ2-5; no reliable D call. Germline V gene data show CDR1 as MNHEY and CDR2 as SVGEGT. The CDR3 is 12 residues long. Trimming took 0 bases from V and 13 from J, leaving 12 bases between them.

Ten or more counts support this clonotype. The DNA for the CDR3 is TGTGCCAGCAGCGCCGGAGGTACAGATACGCAGTATTTT. It specifies CASSAGGTDTQYF. The V and J genes are TRBV7-2 and TRBJ2-3; tentatively, D is TRBD2 (5 bases). From germline, CDR1 is SGHTA and CDR2 FQGNSA. This CDR3 region has 13 residues. The V and J ends lost 5 bases and 3 bases respectively, with 9 bases between them.

In this sample, this clonotype turned up a few times. The chain recombines TRBV12-3 or TRBV12-4 with TRBJ2-5; 10 nucleotides agree with TRBD2. V lost 5 bases to trimming and J lost 5 bases; unmatched junction nucleotides: 8. The CDR3 contains 15 residues. CDR3 sequence (DNA): TGTGCCAGCAGTCCAACAAGCGGGAGGGGGGAGACCCAGTACTTC. It specifies CASSPTSGRGETQYF.

CDR3 residues: CATSRRDTDTQYF. DNA for the CDR3: TGTGCCACCAGCAGGAGAGACACAGATACGCAGTATTTT. J is TRBJ2-3 and V is TRBV15; D is unclear. Germline V CDR1 and CDR2: LNHNV, YYDKDF (reference sequence). CDR3 length equals 13 residues. Trimming stripped 3 bases from V and 2 bases from J, with 6 bases between.

The rearrangement links TRBV28 to TRBJ1-1, with D hard to call. CDR3 size: 16 residues. V lost 7 bases, J lost 4 bases, and 22 bases lay in between. CDR1 is MDHEN and CDR2 is SYDVKM in the germline V gene. CDR3 coding DNA: TGTGCCAGCAAGCAGTACCGGGCCTACCCAGGCACTGAAGCTTTCTTT. It encodes CASKQYRAYPGTEAFF. Drawing the rest from reference TRBV28 and TRBJ1-1, the complete variable domain is DVKVTQSSRYLVKRTGEKVFLECVQDMDHENMFWYRQDPGLGLRLIYFSYDVKMKEKGDIPEGYSVSREKKERFSLILESASTNQTSMYLCASKQYRAYPGTEAFFGQGTRLTVV.

V gene TRBV6-6 combines with J gene TRBJ2-1, with 13 positions matching TRBD2. V shed 6 bases, J shed 8 bases, and the junction held 10 bases outside the gene matches. Germline V gene lookup returns CDR1 MNHNY and CDR2 SVGAGI (reference sequence). The CDR3 is 16 residues long. In nucleotides, the CDR3 is TGTGCCAGCAGAGCCGGGACTAGCGGGATTGCGGATGAGCAGTTCTTC. It is translated as CASRAGTSGIADEQFF.

This clonotype has more than one count but fewer than ten. The DNA for the CDR3 is TGTGCCAGCAGTCTACCCTTACACAGGGGCAGCGGGAGCCACCCTGAGCAGTTCTTC. Translating gives CASSLPLHRGSGSHPEQFF. The chain links TRBV28 to TRBJ2-1, with TRBD2 as a possible D gene (8 bases). V lost 5 bases and J lost 9, with 32 bases in between. Germline lookup yields CDR1 MDHEN and CDR2 SYDVKM. This CDR3 has 19 amino acids.

The rearrangement uses TRBV20-1 and TRBJ1-5; D might be TRBD1 (5 bases). V gave up 4 bases and J gave up 6 bases, with 19 bases separating them. Per the germline V gene, CDR1 is DFQATT and CDR2 is SNEGSKA (reference sequence). This CDR3 has 15 amino acids. The CDR3 coding sequence is TGCAGTGCTATAAACGGGAGGGAGAGGGGTCAGCCCCAGCATTTT. Translating gives CSAINGRERGQPQHF.

This rearrangement joins TRBV7-2 to TRBJ1-6; 8 nucleotides line up with TRBD1. Germline CDR1 and CDR2: SGHTA and FQGNSA. The trim removed 5 bases at V and 5 bases at J, leaving 2 bases unmatched. This CDR3 has 14 amino acids. CDR3 residues: CASSQGQDNSPLHF. CDR3 bases: TGTGCCAGCAGCCAGGGACAGGATAATTCACCCCTCCACTTT.

This clonotype was found a few times. The chain joins TRBV5-6 to TRBJ2-7, with TRBD2 as a possible D gene (6 bases). CDR1 and CDR2 (germline): SGHDT, YYEEEE. Between the trimmed V and J ends, which lost 4 bases and 3 bases, there was a span of 14 bases. This CDR3 has 14 amino acids. CDR3 residues: CASSAGRSFYEQYF. CDR3 bases: TGTGCCAGCAGCGCGGGACGAAGTTTCTACGAGCAGTACTTC.

This clonotype has a handful of counts. CDR3 in amino acids: CASSLFLGGGGETQYF. DNA of the CDR3: TGTGCCAGCAGCTTATTTCTGGGGGGCGGCGGTGAGACCCAGTACTTC. The chain is built from TRBV7-2 and TRBJ2-5, with D tentatively TRBD1 or TRBD2 (6 bases each). The germline V gene encodes CDR1 SGHTA and CDR2 FQGNSA. V shed 2 bases and J shed 5 bases, with 18 bases lying between them. The CDR3 covers 16 residues.

This clonotype was observed a few times. This chain joins TRBV7-2 and TRBJ2-5; the match to TRBD2 covers 12 bases. Germline loops: CDR1 SGHTA, CDR2 FQGNSA. The J segment lost 4 bases and the V segment lost 4 bases, leaving 4 bases of the junction unmatched. The CDR3 has 15 residues. The CDR3 loop is CASSSELAGGETQYF. The CDR3 nucleotides read TGTGCCAGCAGCTCCGAACTAGCGGGGGGAGAGACCCAGTACTTC.

This clonotype was counted a few times. The chain carries TRBV7-2 and TRBJ2-1; D is perhaps TRBD1 (5 bases). Gene TRBJ2-7 matches the end of the DNA better, so the J call may be wrong. Germline V gene lookup returns CDR1 SGHTA and CDR2 FQGNSA. The CDR3 sequence is 14 residues long. The CDR3 nucleotides read TGTGCCAGCAGCCCCGACAGAACCTACAATGAGCAGTACTTC. Translated, it gives CASSPDRTYNEQYF.

V gene TRBV13 combines with J gene TRBJ2-5; TRBD1 or TRBD2 may be the D gene (5 bases each). CDR3 length: 14 amino acids. CDR1 PRHDT and CDR2 FYEKMQ come from the germline V gene (reference sequence). V was trimmed by 1 base and J by 4 bases, leaving 10 bases between them. CDR3 sequence: CASSLDGGIETQYF. The CDR3 bases are TGTGCCAGCAGCTTAGATGGGGGAATAGAGACCCAGTACTTC. Together with reference TRBV13 and TRBJ2-5, the CDR3 gives the full variable domain: AAGVIQSPRHLIKEKRETATLKCYPIPRHDTVYWYQQGPGQDPQFLISFYEKMQSDKGSIPDRFSAQQFSDYHSELNMSSLELGDSALYFCASSLDGGIETQYFGPGTRLLVL.

The chain combines TRBV28 with TRBJ2-7, with TRBD2 matching 14 bases. The CDR3 extends over 15 amino acids. Per germline, CDR1 MDHEN and CDR2 SYDVKM. With 7 bases clipped from V and 5 bases from J, the junction kept 7 bases outside the gene matches. CDR3 DNA: TGTGCCAGCAATCCGGGACTAGCGGGAGCCCACGAGCAGTACTTC. Translation: CASNPGLAGAHEQYF.

This clonotype was seen only a few times. This chain links TRBV7-2 with TRBJ2-3; D might be TRBD1 (7 bases). V was shortened by 4 bases and J by 2 bases, with 22 bases between the two germline ends. Germline V lookup: CDR1 SGHTA, CDR2 FQGNSA. CDR3 length: 18 amino acids. The CDR3 DNA is TGTGCCAGCAGCTCCGCGGGCGGGGAAGGGGGCCCCACAGATACGCAGTATTTT. This codes for CASSSAGGEGGPTDTQYF.

This clonotype was seen ten or more times. The V and J genes are TRBV20-1 and TRBJ1-6; D perhaps matches TRBD1 (5 bases). The CDR3 contains 13 residues. Germline CDR1 reads DFQATT; CDR2 reads SNEGSKA (reference sequence). In DNA form, the CDR3 reads TGCATCGCTGGGGGGTCCAATAATTCACCCCTCCACTTT. Translating it yields CIAGGSNNSPLHF.